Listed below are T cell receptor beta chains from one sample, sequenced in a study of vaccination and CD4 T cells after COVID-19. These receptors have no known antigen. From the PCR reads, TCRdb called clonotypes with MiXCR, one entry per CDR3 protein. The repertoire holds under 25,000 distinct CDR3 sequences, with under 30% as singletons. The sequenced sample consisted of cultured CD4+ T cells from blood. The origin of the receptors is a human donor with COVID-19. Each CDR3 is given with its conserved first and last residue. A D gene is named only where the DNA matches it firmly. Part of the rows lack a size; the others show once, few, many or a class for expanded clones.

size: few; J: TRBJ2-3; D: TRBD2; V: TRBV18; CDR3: CASSPSGTSVTDTQYF; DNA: TGTGCCAGCTCACCATCCGGGACTAGCGTCACAGATACGCAGTATTTT
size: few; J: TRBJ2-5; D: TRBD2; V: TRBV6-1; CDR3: CASNRREGRETQYF; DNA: TGTGCCAGCAATCGAAGGGAGGGTAGGGAGACCCAGTACTTC
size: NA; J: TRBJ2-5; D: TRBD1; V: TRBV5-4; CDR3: CASSPNPGTGGEIQYF; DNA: TGTGCCAGCAGCCCGAACCCCGGGACAGGGGGCGAGATCCAGTACTTC
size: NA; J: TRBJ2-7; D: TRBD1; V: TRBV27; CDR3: CASSITSVGQNYEQYF; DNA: TGTGCCAGCAGTATAACGTCGGTGGGACAGAACTACGAGCAGTACTTC
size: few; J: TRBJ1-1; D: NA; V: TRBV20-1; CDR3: CSARGFGRLNTEAFF; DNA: TGCAGTGCTAGGGGATTCGGACGGCTGAACACTGAAGCTTTCTTT
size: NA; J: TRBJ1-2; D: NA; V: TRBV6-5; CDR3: CASSYLGDGGGYTF; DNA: TGTGCCAGCAGTTACTTAGGGGATGGCGGGGGCTACACCTTC
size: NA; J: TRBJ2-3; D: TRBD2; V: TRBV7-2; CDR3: CASSLTTSGGQTDTQYF; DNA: TGTGCCAGCAGCTTAACAACTAGCGGGGGACAAACAGATACGCAGTATTTT
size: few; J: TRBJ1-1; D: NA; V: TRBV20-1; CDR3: CSARRQANTEAFF; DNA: TGCAGTGCTAGACGCCAGGCGAACACTGAAGCTTTCTTT
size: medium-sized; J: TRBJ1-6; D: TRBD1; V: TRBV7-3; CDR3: CASSLGTPRGDSPLHF; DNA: TGTGCCAGCAGTTTGGGGACCCCCAGGGGGGATTCACCCCTCCACTTT
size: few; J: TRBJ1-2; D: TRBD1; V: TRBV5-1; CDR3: CASSRETGGAGYGYTF; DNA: TGCGCCAGCAGCAGAGAAACAGGGGGCGCGGGCTATGGCTACACCTTC
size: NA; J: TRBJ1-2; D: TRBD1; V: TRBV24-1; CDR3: CATSDFPGTGGAYYGYTF; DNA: TGTGCCACCAGTGACTTTCCCGGGACAGGGGGCGCGTACTATGGCTACACCTTC
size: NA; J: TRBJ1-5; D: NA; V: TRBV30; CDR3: CAWSAGVNQPQHF; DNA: TGTGCCTGGAGTGCGGGAGTTAATCAGCCCCAGCATTTT
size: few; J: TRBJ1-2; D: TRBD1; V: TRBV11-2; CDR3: CASSPLRGGLYGYTF; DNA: TGTGCCAGCAGCCCCTTAAGAGGGGGCTTATATGGCTACACCTTC
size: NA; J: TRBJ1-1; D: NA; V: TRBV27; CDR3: CASSLKAAPGGTEAFF; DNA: TGTGCCAGCAGTTTAAAAGCCGCACCTGGCGGCACTGAAGCTTTCTTT
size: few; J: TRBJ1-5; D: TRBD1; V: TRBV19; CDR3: CASSNPRDSKSYSNQPQHF; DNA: TGTGCCAGTTCTAACCCCCGGGACAGTAAATCCTATAGCAATCAGCCCCAGCATTTT
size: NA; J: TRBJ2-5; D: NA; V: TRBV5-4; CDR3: CASARGSETQYF; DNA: TGTGCCAGCGCCCGAGGTAGCGAGACCCAGTACTTC
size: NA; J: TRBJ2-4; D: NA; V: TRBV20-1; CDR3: CSAPEPEDIQYF; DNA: TGCAGTGCCCCGGAGCCTGAGGACATTCAGTACTTC
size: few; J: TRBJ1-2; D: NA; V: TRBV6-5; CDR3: CASSYGEARNYGYTF; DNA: TGTGCCAGCAGTTACGGGGAGGCTCGTAACTATGGCTACACCTTC
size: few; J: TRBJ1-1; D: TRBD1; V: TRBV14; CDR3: CASSQAGTGGRTEAFF; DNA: TGTGCCAGCAGCCAAGCCGGGACAGGGGGCAGGACTGAAGCTTTCTTT
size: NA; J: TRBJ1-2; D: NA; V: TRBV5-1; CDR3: CASSFTGSDYGYTF; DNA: TGCGCCAGCAGCTTCACAGGGTCCGACTATGGCTACACCTTC
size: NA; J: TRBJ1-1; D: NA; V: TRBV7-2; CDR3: CASSIYGVGGPAEAFF; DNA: TGTGCCAGCAGTATATACGGGGTAGGGGGTCCGGCTGAAGCTTTCTTT
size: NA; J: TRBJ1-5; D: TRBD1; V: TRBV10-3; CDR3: CAISDNRGGISQPQHF; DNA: TGTGCCATCAGCGATAACAGGGGAGGGATAAGTCAGCCCCAGCATTTT
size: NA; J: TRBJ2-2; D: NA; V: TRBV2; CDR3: CASRWGSNTGELFF; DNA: TGTGCCAGCAGGTGGGGCAGCAACACCGGGGAGCTGTTTTTT
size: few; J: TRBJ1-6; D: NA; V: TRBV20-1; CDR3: CSAPSSGLGYNSPLHF; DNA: TGCAGTGCTCCTTCATCGGGGTTGGGATATAATTCACCCCTCCACTTT
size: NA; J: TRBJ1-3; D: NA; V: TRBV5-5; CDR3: CASSLGQGPGNTIYF; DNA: TGTGCCAGCAGCTTGGGGCAGGGTCCTGGAAACACCATATATTTT
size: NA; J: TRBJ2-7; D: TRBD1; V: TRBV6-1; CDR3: CASSKAPPGGANYEQYF; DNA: TGTGCCAGCAGCAAGGCCCCCCCAGGGGGCGCGAACTACGAGCAGTACTTC
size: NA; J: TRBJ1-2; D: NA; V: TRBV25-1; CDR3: CASTPGGSGYTF; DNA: TGTGCCAGCACACCGGGCGGCTCTGGCTACACCTTC